Listed below are T cell receptor beta chains from one sample, sequenced in a study of metastatic and nonmetastatic thyroid tumors. TCRdb reprocessed the PCR reads via MiXCR. The sample shows roughly 33,000 clones, over 15% of them seen only once. Sequencing used blood. The receptors here all came from a male donor with papillary thyroid cancer or a benign thyroid nodule (not recorded which). Some clones in this sample may be carry-over from other donors' samples. The CDR3 runs from the conserved cysteine through the conserved F or W. A D gene is named only where the DNA matches it firmly. Expanded clones get a size class; other rows say once, few or many, or leave the size out.

TRBJ1-4 | TRBD1 | TRBV11-3 | . | CASSSGTGGKLFF | TGTGCCAGCAGTTCTGGGACAGGAGGAAAACTGTTTTTT
TRBJ2-7 | . | TRBV6-1 | medium-sized | CASSAARANYEQYF | TGTGCCAGCAGTGCAGCACGGGCCAACTACGAGCAGTACTTC
TRBJ1-4 | . | TRBV4-3 | many | CASSQDRNMGIWEKLFF | TGCGCCAGCAGCCAAGATCGGAATATGGGGATTTGGGAAAAACTGTTTTTT
TRBJ2-7 | . | TRBV6-1 | medium-sized | CASSPQGYEQYF | TGTGCCAGCAGTCCACAGGGCTACGAGCAGTACTTC
TRBJ2-1 | TRBD2 | TRBV15 | few | CATSRDGRDEQFF | TGTGCCACCAGCAGAGATGGGAGGGATGAGCAGTTCTTC
TRBJ2-7 | . | TRBV20-1 | . | CSARSSESYEQYF | TGCAGTGCTAGAAGCTCCGAGTCCTACGAGCAGTACTTC
TRBJ2-7 | TRBD1 | TRBV20-1 | many | CSAYHRQGTAYEQYF | TGCAGTGCATACCACCGACAGGGGACGGCCTACGAGCAGTACTTC
TRBJ2-5 | . | TRBV12-3/TRBV12-4 | many | CASSLRGGETQYF | TGTGCCAGCAGTTTAAGGGGGGGAGAGACCCAGTACTTC
TRBJ1-2 | TRBD1 | TRBV25-1 | few | CASAHQGTGSNGYTF | TGTGCCAGCGCCCACCAGGGGACAGGGTCCAATGGCTACACCTTC
TRBJ2-1 | TRBD1 | TRBV6-1 | . | CASSPDRGNEQFF | TGTGCCAGCAGCCCGGACAGGGGCAATGAGCAGTTCTTC